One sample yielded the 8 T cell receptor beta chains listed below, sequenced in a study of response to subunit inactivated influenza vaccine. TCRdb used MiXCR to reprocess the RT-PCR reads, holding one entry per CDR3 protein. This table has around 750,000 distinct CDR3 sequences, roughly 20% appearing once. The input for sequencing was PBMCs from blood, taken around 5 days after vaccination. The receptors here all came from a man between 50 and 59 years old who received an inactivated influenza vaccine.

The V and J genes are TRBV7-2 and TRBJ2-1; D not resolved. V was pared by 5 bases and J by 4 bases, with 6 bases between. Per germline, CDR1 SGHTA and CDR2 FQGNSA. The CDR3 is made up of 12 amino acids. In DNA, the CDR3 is TGTGCCAGCAGCATGGGATACAATGAGCAGTTCTTC. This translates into CASSMGYNEQFF.

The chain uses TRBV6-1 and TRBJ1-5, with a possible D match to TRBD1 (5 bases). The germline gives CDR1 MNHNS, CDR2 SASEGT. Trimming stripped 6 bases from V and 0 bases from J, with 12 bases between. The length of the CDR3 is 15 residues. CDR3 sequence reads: CASSRTSYSNQPQHF. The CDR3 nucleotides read TGTGCCAGCAGCCGGACATCCTATAGCAATCAGCCCCAGCATTTT.

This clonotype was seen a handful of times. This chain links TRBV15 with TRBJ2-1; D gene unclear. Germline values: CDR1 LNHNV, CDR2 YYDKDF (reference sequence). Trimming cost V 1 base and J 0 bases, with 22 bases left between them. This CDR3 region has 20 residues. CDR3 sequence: CATSRGAGLKGSGSYNEQFF. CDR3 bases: TGTGCCACCAGCAGAGGAGCTGGATTGAAAGGCTCCGGCTCCTACAATGAGCAGTTCTTC.

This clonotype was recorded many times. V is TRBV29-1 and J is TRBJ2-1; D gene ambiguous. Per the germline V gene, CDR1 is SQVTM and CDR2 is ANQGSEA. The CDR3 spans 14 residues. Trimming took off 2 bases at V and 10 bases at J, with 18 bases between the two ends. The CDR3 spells CSVERVAVSWEQFF. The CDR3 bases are TGCAGCGTTGAAAGGGTGGCGGTATCCTGGGAGCAGTTCTTC.

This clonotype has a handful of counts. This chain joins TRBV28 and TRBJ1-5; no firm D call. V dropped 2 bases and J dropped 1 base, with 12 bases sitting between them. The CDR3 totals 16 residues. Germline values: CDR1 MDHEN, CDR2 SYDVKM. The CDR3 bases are TGTGCCAGCAGTTTACCTGGGAAAATCAGCAATCAGCCCCAGCATTTT. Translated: CASSLPGKISNQPQHF.

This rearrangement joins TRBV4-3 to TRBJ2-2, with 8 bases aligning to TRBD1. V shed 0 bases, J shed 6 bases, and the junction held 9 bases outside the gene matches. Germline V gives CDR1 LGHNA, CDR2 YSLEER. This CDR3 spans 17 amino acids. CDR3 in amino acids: CASSQEIGQGGAGELFF. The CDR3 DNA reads TGCGCCAGCAGCCAAGAAATAGGACAGGGTGGAGCCGGGGAGCTGTTTTTT.

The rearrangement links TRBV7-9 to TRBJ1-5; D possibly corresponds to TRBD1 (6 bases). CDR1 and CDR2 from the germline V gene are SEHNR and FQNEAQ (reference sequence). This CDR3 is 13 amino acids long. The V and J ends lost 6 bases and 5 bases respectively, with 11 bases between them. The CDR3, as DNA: TGTGCCAGCAGACCCGGGGGCGATCAGCCCCAGCATTTT. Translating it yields CASRPGGDQPQHF.

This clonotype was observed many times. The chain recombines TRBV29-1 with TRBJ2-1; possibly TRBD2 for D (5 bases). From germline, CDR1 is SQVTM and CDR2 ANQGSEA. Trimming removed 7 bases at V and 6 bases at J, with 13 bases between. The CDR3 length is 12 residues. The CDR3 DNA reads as TGCAGCGCCTGGGAGCTCGGCAATGAGCAGTTCTTC. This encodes CSAWELGNEQFF.